This T cell receptor beta chain is from a study of blood T cell repertoires in COVID-19. Whole-study context: Sample material is recorded as cDNA or gDNA derived from T cells, B-cell-depleted T cells, or PBMCs.

Germline-derived CDR1 and CDR2 are LNHDA and SQIVND (reference sequence). The CDR3 contains 17 residues. Trimming removed 0 bases from V and 7 bases from J, with 21 bases in between. Assay used: immunoSEQ multiplex PCR; TCRdb lists only in-frame clones, some missing. The repertoire consists of about 300,000 clones, with under 90% occurring once and the leading ten covering roughly 1.9%. V gene TRBV19 combines with J gene TRBJ1-2; no firm D call. The sample comprised peripheral blood. The sequence was collected from a woman aged 30 to 39 with COVID-19, enrolled during active disease. The CDR3: CASSIDRAGRSYSGYTF. The DNA for the CDR3 is TGTGCCAGTAGTATAGATCGGGCGGGGAGAAGTTACAGTGGCTACACCTTC.